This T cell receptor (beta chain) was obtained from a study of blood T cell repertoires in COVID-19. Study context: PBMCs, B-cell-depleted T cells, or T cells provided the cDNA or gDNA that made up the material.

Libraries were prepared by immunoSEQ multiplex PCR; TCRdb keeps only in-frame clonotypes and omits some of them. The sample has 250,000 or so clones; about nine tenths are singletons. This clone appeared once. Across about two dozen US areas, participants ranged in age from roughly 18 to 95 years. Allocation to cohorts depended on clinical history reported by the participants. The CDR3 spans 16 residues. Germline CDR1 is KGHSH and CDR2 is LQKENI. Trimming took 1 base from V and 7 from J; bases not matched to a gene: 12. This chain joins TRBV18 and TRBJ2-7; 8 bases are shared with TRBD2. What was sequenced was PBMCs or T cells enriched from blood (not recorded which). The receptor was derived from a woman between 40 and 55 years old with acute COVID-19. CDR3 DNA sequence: TGTGCCAGCTCACCACAGAGCGGGAGTTCCCGGGAGGAGCAGTACGTC. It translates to CASSPQSGSSREEQYV.